This T cell receptor (beta chain) was identified in a study of blood T cell repertoires in COVID-19 (dated by TCRdb to 2018 to 2021). In terms of the full investigation: Collaborator samples came from the United States, Italy and Spain and covered acute and convalescent phases of COVID-19. The prospective study material was composed of cDNA or gDNA derived from T cells, B-cell-depleted T cells, or PBMCs. Subjects who had been exposed to COVID-19, were actively infected with it, or had recovered from it provided the deeply sampled blood TCRbeta repertoires that made up the dataset. The repertoires were released in a freely available public database meant as a resource for research on the immune response to SARS-CoV-2. Samples were obtained from the ongoing ImmuneRACE study (first 160 participants) and from 1,254 subjects provided by 6 global collaborators. Sample metadata almost always included a de-identified subject ID, COVID-19 status, age in years and sex. Where available, HLA class I and class II types were taken from metadata supplied by the sample provider and were not determined by assay-based typing. What the research found in general, with its limitations: How much clinical and demographic metadata was included differed by source and by participant, and the metadata was provided uncurated.

This clone was observed once. What this receptor recognizes is not known. Within one base of it there is no much larger clone, and no base qualities were kept. TCRbeta CDR3 regions were amplified from genomic DNA by means of the immunoSEQ Assay, a bias-controlled multiplex PCR. The paper's processing steps were these. Nucleated cell counts per sample were estimated from amplification of reference gene primers within the assay. To quantify the absolute abundance of each unique TCRbeta CDR3 rearrangement, sequence reads were collapsed and filtered. For each sample, productive Simpson clonality was calculated by taking the square root of Simpson's diversity index across productive rearrangements. The clones in this table, taken by TCRdb from immuneACCESS, are in-frame only. Not every clone is retained; where verified, under half of the shortfall comes from an unresolved V gene, and the cause of the rest is unknown. That table is the source of V, J and clone size, and D and trimming were worked out from the DNA. Counted in this sample were a few hundred thousand clones; 85% to 90% of them appeared once. Clones ranked in the top ten supply approximately 9.3% of the sample.

From its cysteine to its phenylalanine, the CDR3 spans 12 amino acids. Only the CDR3 part of the read is kept: 36 bases, read in frame from the first base. The germline V gene yields MGHDK for CDR1 and SYGVNS for CDR2. V loses 5 bases, J loses 1 base, and the germline ends lie 6 bases apart. Participants in the prospective study were aged roughly 18 to 100 years, lived in 24 United States geographic areas, and enrolled through a virtual design. Cohort assignment in the prospective study relied on participant-reported clinical history from a screening survey and a study questionnaire. ImmuneRACE Cohort 3 recovered participants were defined by two consecutive negative NP/OP PCR tests, healthcare professional clearance, or symptom resolution. Each participant in the prospective study had whole blood, serum and a nasopharyngeal or oropharyngeal swab collected by mobile phlebotomists. Participants in the prospective study had the option to provide additional blood draws and questionnaires over an approximately 2-month period. Before DNA extraction, prospective study blood samples were shipped either frozen or at room temperature.

The sample consisted of PBMCs or T cells enriched from blood (not recorded which). The rearrangement joined TRBV25-1 to TRBJ2-7; the D gene cannot be resolved reliably. The clonotype comes from a woman between 50 and 59 years old who had recovered from COVID-19. At the DNA level, the sequence is TGTGCCAGCAGTCCAGGTTCCTACGAGCAGTACTTC. Its protein reads: CASSPGSYEQYF.